Below are 21 T cell receptor beta chains sequenced from a single sample in a study of identical twins. Each CDR3 protein is one row after TCRdb ran MiXCR on the 5' RACE reads. The sample has a few hundred thousand distinct CDR3 sequences; approximately 8.7% are singletons. The sequencing sample was made of naive T cells sorted from blood. These receptor sequences come from a woman aged 45 to 65 in good health.

This clonotype has at least ten counts. V and J are TRBV2 and TRBJ2-5; the match to TRBD2 covers 10 bases. Losses at the gene ends were 5 bases for V and 3 bases for J; bases not matched to a gene: 6. Germline V gene data show CDR1 as SNHLY and CDR2 as FYNNEI. The CDR3 totals 15 residues. The CDR3 DNA sequence: TGTGCCAGCAGTCCTAGCGGGAGTTCGGAAGAGACCCAGTACTTC. It yields the protein CASSPSGSSEETQYF.

J is TRBJ2-7 and V is TRBV5-1, with 8 bases fitting TRBD2. Germline loops: CDR1 SGHRS, CDR2 YFSETQ. Germline trimming cut 4 bases from V and 6 bases from J; bases unmatched to any gene: 12. The CDR3 is 15 amino acids. CDR3 sequence (DNA): TGCGCCAGCAGCCCGGCCAGCGGGAGTGTCGGCGAGCAGTACTTC. As protein: CASSPASGSVGEQYF.

The V and J genes are TRBV5-5 and TRBJ1-1; TRBD1 matches 7 bases. V shed 3 bases, J shed 7 bases, and the junction held 6 bases outside the gene matches. The CDR3 contains 13 residues. CDR1 is SGHKS, CDR2 YYEKEE, per germline (reference sequence). CDR3 sequence reads: CASSWSTGLEAFF. As DNA, the CDR3 is TGTGCCAGCAGCTGGTCGACAGGGCTTGAAGCTTTCTTT.

This clonotype has more than one count but fewer than ten. The V call is TRBV20-1, the J call TRBJ1-2; unclear D gene. The CDR3 contains 8 residues. Germline V gene data show CDR1 as DFQATT and CDR2 as SNEGSKA (reference sequence). Trimming took off 5 bases at V and 8 bases at J, with 3 bases between the two ends. CDR3 bases: TGCAGTGCTGGGGGCTACACCTTC. Its protein is CSAGGYTF.

Only a few counts were recorded for this clonotype. This rearrangement joins TRBV4-1 to TRBJ2-2; 8 nucleotides align to TRBD1. The CDR3 loop spans 19 amino acids. The V segment lost 2 bases and the J segment 4 bases; nucleotides outside the gene matches: 15. Germline V gene data show CDR1 as MGHRA and CDR2 as YSYEKL. The CDR3 spells CASSQLLLGQGPGTGELFF. Written as DNA, the CDR3 is TGCGCCAGCAGCCAACTATTACTCGGACAGGGTCCTGGCACCGGGGAGCTGTTTTTT.

Only a few counts were recorded for this clonotype. The chain is built from TRBV6-5 and TRBJ2-7; 9 positions match TRBD2. The germline gives CDR1 MNHEY, CDR2 SVGAGI. The V and J ends lost 2 bases and 2 bases, in that order; junction bases with no gene match: 4. The CDR3 is 15 residues long. The CDR3 protein is CASSYGLATTYEQYF. The CDR3, as DNA: TGTGCCAGCAGTTACGGACTAGCGACAACCTACGAGCAGTACTTC.

The gene calls are TRBV19 and TRBJ2-7; D is undetermined. Trimming removed 6 bases at V and 4 bases at J, with 13 bases between. Germline V CDR1 and CDR2: LNHDA, SQIVND (reference sequence). This CDR3 comprises 13 residues. The CDR3 DNA follows: TGTGCCAGTAGCCCCTCCCTTTTATACGAGCAGTACTTC. Translation gives CASSPSLLYEQYF.

The rearrangement joins TRBV20-1 to TRBJ1-5; 7 bases line up with TRBD1. The CDR3 extends over 15 amino acids. Trimming cost V 3 bases and J 0 bases; bases outside gene matches: 5. Germline loops: CDR1 DFQATT, CDR2 SNEGSKA (reference sequence). The CDR3 sequence is CSARGTENSNQPQHF. The CDR3 coding sequence is TGCAGTGCTAGGGGGACAGAGAATAGCAATCAGCCCCAGCATTTT.

There are a few counts of this clonotype. CDR3 residues: CASSMSTREAGYTF. DNA for the CDR3: TGCGCCAGCAGTATGTCCACCAGGGAGGCTGGCTACACCTTC. The chain couples TRBV5-1 to TRBJ1-2; D possibly corresponds to TRBD1 (5 bases). The CDR3 is 14 residues long. V was shortened by 5 bases and J by 7 bases, with 18 bases between the two germline ends. Germline CDR1 and CDR2: SGHRS and YFSETQ.

The sample holds a few counts of this clonotype. The chain joins TRBV29-1 to TRBJ2-7; the D gene could be TRBD1 or TRBD2 (6 bases each). Germline-derived CDR1 and CDR2 are SQVTM and ANQGSEA. There are 14 residues in the CDR3. Trimming removed 6 bases at V and 5 bases at J, with 20 bases between. CDR3 coding DNA: TGCAGCGTGGAGGGCCCGGCAGGGGACCACGAGCAGTACTTC. It specifies CSVEGPAGDHEQYF.

As DNA, the CDR3 is TGTGCCAGCAGCTCCCTCCCAGGACTAGCGCTTGATACGCAGTATTTT. Its protein product is CASSSLPGLALDTQYF. V and J are TRBV5-6 and TRBJ2-3; 9 bases fit TRBD2. J lost 6 bases, V lost 3 bases, and 11 bases had no gene match. Germline loops: CDR1 SGHDT, CDR2 YYEEEE. The CDR3 loop spans 16 amino acids.

There are many counts of this clonotype. The chain combines TRBV9 with TRBJ1-6, with 9 bases matching TRBD1. Germline CDR1 SGDLS, CDR2 YYNGEE. V shed 3 bases and J 10 bases; nucleotides not matched to a gene: 8. CDR3 size: 15 residues. The chain's CDR3 is CASSASGTGLSPLHF. In DNA, the CDR3 is TGTGCCAGCAGCGCCTCCGGGACAGGGTTATCACCCCTCCACTTT.

Written as DNA, the CDR3 is TGTGCCAGTAGTATCGGAGCGGGAGCTCAATACGAGCAGTACGTC. It codes for CASSIGAGAQYEQYV. The chain links TRBV19 to TRBJ2-7, with 8 bases matching TRBD2. The germline CDR1 and CDR2 sequences are LNHDA and SQIVND (reference sequence). The CDR3 runs to 15 residues. V trimming: 3 bases; J trimming: 4 bases; junction bases outside the gene matches: 8.

In its sample, this clonotype was seen a few times. The chain joins TRBV28 to TRBJ1-5; 8 bases line up with TRBD1. Germline V CDR1 and CDR2: MDHEN, SYDVKM. V lost 7 bases, J lost 2 bases, and 10 bases stayed unmatched. The CDR3 length is 16 residues. CDR3 bases: TGTGCCAGCACCCCGTGGCAGGGGGCGGGCAATCAGCCCCAGCATTTT. Its translation is CASTPWQGAGNQPQHF.

The chain combines TRBV20-1 with TRBJ2-2; D not resolved. With 5 bases removed from V and 4 bases from J, the gap between germline ends came to 11 bases. The CDR3 length is 13 residues. Germline loops: CDR1 DFQATT, CDR2 SNEGSKA (reference sequence). CDR3 loop: CSALSLSTGELFF. The CDR3 nucleotides are TGCAGTGCTCTCAGCCTTAGCACCGGGGAGCTGTTTTTT.

This clonotype was detected a few times. This chain connects TRBV11-2 to TRBJ2-1; 7 bases line up with TRBD1. The germline V gene has CDR1 SGHAT and CDR2 FQNNGV. V shed 4 bases and J 2 bases; nucleotides not matched to a gene: 2. The CDR3 runs 14 residues. CDR3 sequence (DNA): TGTGCCAGCAGCTGGACAGGAGCCTACAATGAGCAGTTCTTC. Its translation is CASSWTGAYNEQFF.

This clonotype was observed a few times. The genes are TRBV29-1 and TRBJ2-7; 7 bases fit TRBD2. The CDR3 is 13 residues long. CDR1 and CDR2 (germline): SQVTM, ANQGSEA. The V and J ends lost 0 bases and 5 bases, in that order; junction bases with no gene match: 4. For the CDR3, the DNA is TGCAGCGTTGAAGATCGGGGGGAGAACGAGCAGTACTTC. Translation: CSVEDRGENEQYF.

This clonotype was seen a handful of times. V is TRBV29-1 and J is TRBJ2-5; D remains ambiguous. The V end was cut by 0 bases, the J end by 2 bases, with 16 bases between. Germline CDR1 reads SQVTM; CDR2 reads ANQGSEA. The length of the CDR3 is 16 residues. The CDR3 DNA follows: TGCAGCGTTGAAGATGGAAGCATAGGGATACAAGAGACCCAGTACTTC. Protein: CSVEDGSIGIQETQYF.

This clonotype was observed at least ten times. CDR3 residues: CASSPGRRTTSSYNEQFF. The CDR3 nucleotides read TGTGCCAGCAGTCCGGGACGGCGGACAACGAGCTCCTACAATGAGCAGTTCTTC. The chain uses TRBV12-3 or TRBV12-4 and TRBJ2-1, with D possibly called TRBD1 or TRBD2 (5 bases each). The ends were cut back, 5 bases at V and 0 bases at J, with 20 bases in the middle. The CDR3 has 18 residues.

The table lists this clonotype with many counts. V is TRBV18 and J is TRBJ2-5, with unresolved D. The V and J ends lost 4 bases and 1 base respectively, with 10 bases between them. Looked up from germline, CDR1 is KGHSH and CDR2 is LQKENI. The CDR3 runs 14 residues. The CDR3 loop is CASSLSGSQETQYF. The CDR3 region has the DNA TGTGCCAGCTCACTATCCGGCAGCCAAGAGACCCAGTACTTC.

V and J are TRBV11-2 and TRBJ2-5; D not resolved. V was trimmed by 5 bases and J by 4 bases, leaving 14 bases between them. The germline V gene has CDR1 SGHAT and CDR2 FQNNGV. The CDR3 is 14 residues long. CDR3 in DNA: TGTGCCAGCAGCCCCCCAACCAAAACAGAGACCCAGTACTTC. It yields the protein CASSPPTKTETQYF.